This TCR beta chain was profiled in a study of blood T cell repertoires in COVID-19. Method: immunoSEQ multiplex PCR; TCRdb's copy keeps in-frame clones and lacks some. Here the sample spans under 400,000 clones, around 87% being singletons. The V end lost 7 bases, the J end lost 3 bases, and 10 bases lay between the germline ends. The CDR3 sequence is 12 residues long. CDR1 and CDR2 from the germline V gene are GTSNPN and SVGIG (reference sequence). The sample taken for sequencing was PBMCs or T cells enriched from blood (not recorded which). The sequence derives from a man in his forties or fifties in a cohort exposed to, infected with or recovered from COVID-19 (not recorded which). V is TRBV30 and J is TRBJ2-1, with unresolved D. For the CDR3, the DNA is TGTGCCTCCGCGCGAAACTACAATGAGCAGTTCTTC. Translating gives CASARNYNEQFF.